This T cell receptor (beta chain) was captured in a study of blood T cell repertoires in COVID-19. Background on the study: Sample material is recorded as cDNA or gDNA derived from T cells, B-cell-depleted T cells, or PBMCs.

TCRdb's copy holds only in-frame clones and misses some; the assay was immunoSEQ multiplex PCR. The sample yields roughly 140,000 clones, about 79% seen once. Germline values: CDR1 SQVTM, CDR2 ANQGSEA. The CDR3 length is 13 residues. V lost 1 base and J lost 5, with 11 bases in between. The chain has TRBV29-1 and TRBJ1-1; D is uncertain. Specimen: peripheral blood. The source is a woman between 45 and 60 years old with acute or convalescent COVID-19. The CDR3 nucleotides read TGCAGCGTTGAAGTCGGGGAAGGTACTGAAGCTTTCTTT. It yields the protein CSVEVGEGTEAFF.